This TCR beta chain was documented in a study of shared clonotypes between healthy human individuals (dated by TCRdb to the early 2020s). General notes on the study: Three men and a couple of women, aged 18 to 49 years, made up the cohort. For each donor, three plates each were used for CD4 naive and CD4 memory, two plates were used for CD8 naive, and one plate was used for CD8 memory. The study deeply sequenced blood TCR repertoires of several healthy adults to estimate repertoire size and the extent of clonotype sharing between individuals. To increase sequencing depth and limit assay-specific biases, different laboratories used diverse techniques to prepare libraries and sequence TCR repertoires. Each donor's leukapheresis produced roughly between about 0.8 and 8.9 billion PBMCs. Paper-wide results and their limitations: Larger estimated clonotype richness was generally found for naive subsets than for memory subsets. About 4.5% of naive CD4, roughly 3.6% of naive CD8, approximately 2% of memory CD4, and about 0.4% of memory CD8 clonotypes were shared across a few donors. Sampling was limited to blood, and TCR repertoires in tissue likely differ from TCR repertoires in blood. Compared with non-shared clonotypes, clonotypes shared by all four sorted-subset donors had higher generation probabilities. Because the study included a small number of donors, the genetic and exposure-history diversity represented was limited. Rarefaction of sorted-subset datasets indicated incomplete sequencing despite the large sequencing depth. Pairwise subsampling led to the expectation that sequencing depth would affect the degree of clonotype sharing among donors.

Concerning this clone itself: Its specific antigen is unknown. Qualities for individual bases were not recorded, and no much larger clone is one base off.

Using the deep immunoSEQ assay, multiplex PCR amplified TCR CDR3 regions from genomic DNA. Extracted genomic DNA from each cell subset was spread evenly across all wells of several immunoSEQ 96-well plates, with each plate serving as a replicate. For sorted subsets, about 200 ng genomic DNA, equal to tens of thousands of T cell genomes, was loaded into each replicate PCR. The purified libraries were quantified using a Qubit 3.0 fluorometer, sized with a Bioanalyzer 2100, and then quantified again using the KAPA Library Quantification kit. A separate single-read 150-cycle Illumina NextSeq 550 flow cell was used to sequence each immunoSEQ 96-well plate. In the paper's pipeline: The immunoSEQ output contained only junctional sequences without quality scores, so filtering could not match that applied to full-length reads. To assign V/J genes and CDR3, sequences were annotated using PyIR, a Python wrapper for IgBLAST v1.9, with IMGT germline references. Any read was removed if the V/J assignment was weak (E-value above 1e-6), the CDR3 was missing, or the read contained stop codons, out-of-frame junctions, or ambiguous translated residues. A V3J clonotype was defined by an identical inferred V gene, J gene, and CDR3 amino acid sequence. The percentage overlap between two repertoires was calculated by dividing the number of shared unique clonotypes by the size of the smaller repertoire. Repertoire richness was assessed with RTK rarefaction, the Chao1 estimator, and Recon v2.1 estimates of unobserved clonotypes. OLGA was used to compute generation probabilities for all TCRbeta clonotypes that the gDNA method yielded from a handful of donors. TCRdb retrieved this table from immuneACCESS and kept in-frame rearrangements only. Not all clones are present; in checked studies, unresolved V genes account for under half, and no reason is known for the remainder. That table supplies the V and J calls and clone size; D and trimming were determined from the DNA. This sample has a few million clones in its table, and 93% of those were observed once. The ten largest make up 0.35% to 0.45% of the sample.

According to the germline V gene, CDR1 reads MGHRA and CDR2 reads YSYEKL. There are 16 amino acids in the CDR3, from cysteine to phenylalanine inclusive. Only the CDR3 DNA stays, 48 bases, in frame from base 1. V is clipped by 0 bases and J by 3 bases, and the sequence between their germline boundaries is 15 bases long. Donors were healthy HIV-negative adults with no recently reported acute infections or vaccinations. Only Caucasian adults living in Nashville, Tennessee, USA were represented among the donors. CD4+ T cells were enriched through magnetic negative selection, after which naive cells were positively selected on CD45RA and the remaining negative fraction served as the memory subset. Blood was obtained by leukapheresis, after which PBMCs were separated by Ficoll-Histopaque density gradient centrifugation and cryopreserved in liquid nitrogen vapor phase. Purity and quantity of every magnetically sorted T cell population were checked by analytical flow cytometry. From each sorted fraction, genomic DNA was isolated and quantified by UV absorbance on a Nanodrop 2000c.

Sequenced sample: naive CD4+ T cells from PBMCs. Explained via the paper, the cell subset or site label denotes: CD45RA+ positively selected. The receptor comes from a man aged 18 to 30 in good health. Some clones in this sample may be carry-over from other donors' samples. The rearrangement combines TRBV4-1 with TRBJ2-7; the D gene is not confidently resolved. The CDR3 sequence is CASSQEPPAPLYEQYF. At the DNA level, the sequence is TGCGCCAGCAGCCAAGAGCCACCTGCCCCACTCTACGAGCAGTACTTC.